The sequence of this TCR beta chain was determined in a study of blood T cell repertoires in COVID-19. On the study more broadly: Acute and convalescent COVID-19 specimens originated in the United States, Italy and Spain. PBMCs, B-cell-depleted T cells, or T cells were the source of the cDNA or gDNA that made up the material.

Per the germline V gene, CDR1 is SQVTM and CDR2 is ANQGSEA. CDR3 length equals 11 residues. With 3 bases removed from V and 11 bases from J, the gap between germline ends came to 13 bases. Original processing notes: From reference gene primer amplification, estimates of nucleated cell counts were derived. Repertoires were generated with immunoSEQ multiplex PCR, while TCRdb's copy carries only in-frame clones and drops some. That table gives V, J and clone size, and the DNA gave D and trimming. The sample shows around 100,000 clones, about 89% of them seen only once. Sequenced sample: peripheral blood. The source is a middle-aged man with acute or convalescent COVID-19. The chain combines TRBV29-1 with TRBJ1-1, with a tentative D call TRBD1 (6 bases). CDR3 region: CSVDFGRGAFF. The CDR3 DNA reads TGCAGCGTTGATTTTGGGAGGGGGGCTTTCTTT.